One sample yielded the 6 T cell receptor beta chains listed below, sequenced in a study of blood T cell repertoires in COVID-19. This table comes from immunoSEQ multiplex PCR, and its TCRdb copy is limited to in-frame clones, with some not included. The sample has 140,000 or so clones; about 80% are singletons. Sequenced material: peripheral blood. The receptor set was obtained from a man aged 45-60 years with acute or convalescent COVID-19.

This clone was seen just once. The chain combines TRBV9 with TRBJ2-1, with 9 bases fitting TRBD1. Germline CDR1 SGDLS, CDR2 YYNGEE. After removal of 4 bases from V and 9 bases from J, the junction contained 11 bases not matched to a gene. The CDR3 is made up of 15 amino acids. Written as DNA, the CDR3 is TGTGCCAGCAGCCCCGGGACAGGGATCGCGGGTGAGCAGTTCTTC. It codes for CASSPGTGIAGEQFF.

In the case of this clone: This could be a read error, since a much larger clone is one nucleotide away. The J gene is TRBJ2-2, the V gene TRBV9; no reliable D call. The CDR3 runs to 14 residues. Trimming stripped 0 bases from V and 1 base from J, with 4 bases between. Germline V CDR1 and CDR2: SGDLS, YYNGEE. The CDR3: CASSVGLNTGELFF. CDR3 nucleotide sequence: TGTGCCAGCAGCGTAGGGCTGAACACCGGGGAGCTGTTTTTT.

The chain is built from TRBV24-1 and TRBJ1-1; D unclear. The V and J ends lost 4 bases and 7 bases respectively, with 15 bases between them. The germline gives CDR1 KGHDR, CDR2 SFDVKD. The CDR3 has 14 amino acids. The CDR3 DNA sequence: TGTGCCACCAGTGACCTTGCGGTTTGCAATGAAGCTTTCTTT. Protein sequence: CATSDLAVCNEAFF.

This clone was seen more than once but under ten times. The chain combines TRBV29-1 with TRBJ1-2; maybe TRBD1 (6 bases). Germline V gene sequence: CDR1 SQVTM, CDR2 ANQGSEA. This CDR3 is built from 13 residues. Trimming pared 1 base from V and 5 bases from J, leaving 11 bases between. CDR3: CSVEVTGRYGYTF. CDR3 sequence (DNA): TGCAGCGTTGAAGTTACAGGGCGATATGGCTACACCTTC.

This rearrangement joins TRBV2 to TRBJ2-5; D may be TRBD2 (6 bases). Germline lookup yields CDR1 SNHLY and CDR2 FYNNEI. V was pared by 7 bases and J by 5 bases, with 11 bases between. This CDR3 comprises 12 residues. Here the CDR3 reads CASKGSGETQYF. The CDR3 bases are TGTGCCAGCAAGGGTAGCGGCGAGACCCAGTACTTC.

CDR3 loop: CSVEVWGLAGFSTDTQYF. In DNA, the CDR3 is TGCAGCGTTGAAGTGTGGGGACTAGCGGGTTTTAGCACAGATACGCAGTATTTT. The J gene is TRBJ2-3, the V gene TRBV29-1; 12 bases agree with TRBD2. The ends lost 1 base at V and 0 bases at J; junction bases unmatched: 8. The CDR3 covers 18 residues. Looked up from germline, CDR1 is SQVTM and CDR2 is ANQGSEA.